The 17 T cell receptor beta chains in this list originate from one sample, sequenced in a study of CD8 T cells in Susac syndrome (dated by TCRdb to the late 2010s). The method was the immunoSEQ multiplex PCR assay. RNA was extracted with the RNeasy kit and roughly 0.45 to 1 ug was reverse transcribed using random hexamers. Using fastp at Q25 and MiXCR, TCRdb reprocessed the public reads and kept productive beta chains. One record per CDR3 amino acid sequence lists the most common genes and DNA. The sample table holds 330,000 or so distinct CDR3 sequences, of which approximately 89% were seen once. The top ten clones comprise about 0.17% of the sample. Input material: CD8+ T cells from PBMCs. The source is a human donor with multiple sclerosis.

The chain joins TRBV5-1 to TRBJ2-7; TRBD2 agrees at 10 bases. V trimming: 6 bases; J trimming: 4 bases; junction bases outside the gene matches: 13. Germline CDR1 is SGHRS and CDR2 is YFSETQ. The CDR3 covers 16 residues. CDR3 nucleotides: TGCGCCAGCAATCCCAGTGGGGCTAGCGGGAGTTACGAGCAGTACTTC. Its translation: CASNPSGASGSYEQYF.

This clonotype was picked up one time. V and J are TRBV4-3 and TRBJ1-1; the D is unclear. Germline V gene lookup returns CDR1 LGHNA and CDR2 YSLEER. The ends were cut back, 1 base at V and 7 bases at J, with 10 bases in the middle. CDR3 size: 13 residues. Here the CDR3 reads CASSQVGDIEAFF. The CDR3 coding sequence is TGCGCCAGCAGCCAAGTGGGAGACATTGAAGCTTTCTTT.

V is TRBV10-2 and J is TRBJ2-5; tentatively, D is TRBD2 (7 bases). Germline V lookup: CDR1 WSHSY, CDR2 SAAADI. The CDR3 sequence is 15 residues long. The V and J ends lost 8 bases and 4 bases respectively, with 20 bases between them. CDR3 DNA sequence: TGCGCCAGCTGGGGGCTAGCGGCCGGCAGAGAGACCCAGTACTTC. It specifies CASWGLAAGRETQYF.

This sequence joins TRBV2 and TRBJ1-1; 8 bases line up with TRBD1. The CDR3 consists of 13 residues. Germline V lookup: CDR1 SNHLY, CDR2 FYNNEI. Trimming at V came to 10 bases and at J to 1 base, leaving 5 bases not matched to a gene. The CDR3 sequence: CATGQGRNTEAFF. The DNA for the CDR3 is TGTGCCACAGGACAGGGCAGGAACACTGAAGCTTTCTTT.

The sample holds one count of this clonotype. The rearrangement uses TRBV12-3 or TRBV12-4 and TRBJ1-4; the match to TRBD1 covers 9 bases. The trim removed 6 bases at V and 4 bases at J, leaving 15 bases unmatched. This CDR3 spans 18 amino acids. The chain's CDR3 is CASSPGQGGGVGNEKLFF. For the CDR3, the DNA is TGTGCCAGCAGCCCGGGACAGGGCGGTGGTGTAGGTAATGAAAAACTGTTTTTT.

The DNA for the CDR3 is TGTGCCAGCAGCGTAGAAACCGGGGGCACAGATACGCAGTATTTT. Its translation is CASSVETGGTDTQYF. V gene TRBV9 combines with J gene TRBJ2-3, with a tentative D call TRBD2 (5 bases). V was pared by 0 bases and J by 1 base, with 9 bases between. The CDR3 has 15 amino acids. Germline V gives CDR1 SGDLS, CDR2 YYNGEE.

The chain is built from TRBV7-2 and TRBJ1-2; D uncertain. Germline loops: CDR1 SGHTA, CDR2 FQGNSA. Trimming pared 5 bases from V and 3 bases from J, leaving 16 bases between. The CDR3 extends over 15 amino acids. This CDR3 reads CASSPQIPWDYGYTF. CDR3 nucleotide sequence: TGTGCCAGCAGCCCACAAATCCCCTGGGACTATGGCTACACCTTC.

The table lists this clonotype with a few counts. The chain employs TRBV7-9 and TRBJ2-7, with D unclear. The CDR3 totals 13 residues. Germline CDR1 and CDR2: SEHNR and FQNEAQ (reference sequence). The V end lost 6 bases, the J end lost 1 base, and 10 bases lay between the germline ends. This chain's CDR3 is CASSRASSYEQYF. The CDR3 bases are TGTGCCAGCAGTCGCGCAAGTTCCTACGAGCAGTACTTC.

The chain links TRBV27 to TRBJ2-5; D is possibly TRBD2 (7 bases). Germline CDR1 is MNHEY and CDR2 is SMNVEV (reference sequence). The ends were cut back, 4 bases at V and 5 bases at J, with 17 bases in the middle. The CDR3 has 15 residues. In nucleotides, the CDR3 is TGTGCCAGCAGTTCCAACCTCGGGGGGCCGGAGACCCAGTACTTC. Translating it yields CASSSNLGGPETQYF.

CDR3: CASRDRGNTEAFF. CDR3 in DNA: TGCGCCAGCAGGGACAGGGGGAACACTGAAGCTTTCTTT. This rearrangement joins TRBV5-1 to TRBJ1-1, with 9 bases that match TRBD1. Germline trimming cut 5 bases from V and 1 base from J; bases unmatched to any gene: 0. Germline CDR1 reads SGHRS; CDR2 reads YFSETQ. The CDR3 loop spans 13 amino acids.

The V call is TRBV28, the J call TRBJ2-3, with D maybe TRBD1 (6 bases). V dropped 8 bases and J dropped 2 bases, with 11 bases sitting between them. Germline loops: CDR1 MDHEN, CDR2 SYDVKM. The length of the CDR3 is 13 residues. CDR3 residues: CASLDSSTDTQYF. CDR3 in DNA: TGTGCCAGCCTGGACAGTTCCACAGATACGCAGTATTTT.

V gene TRBV5-5 combines with J gene TRBJ1-4; D not certain. Trimming cost V 5 bases and J 0 bases, with 20 bases left between them. This CDR3 comprises 18 residues. Germline CDR1 SGHKS, CDR2 YYEKEE (reference sequence). The CDR3 nucleotides read TGTGCCAGCAGACTCGACTCCGGGGTTGGGGCAACTAATGAAAAACTGTTTTTT. Residues: CASRLDSGVGATNEKLFF.

V is TRBV4-2 and J is TRBJ2-1, with TRBD2 matching 8 bases. Germline CDR1 reads LGHNA; CDR2 reads YNFKEQ. The trim removed 0 bases at V and 7 bases at J, leaving 8 bases unmatched. This CDR3 region has 16 residues. The CDR3 region is CASSQEVAGGANEQFF. The CDR3 coding sequence is TGTGCCAGCAGCCAAGAGGTGGCGGGGGGCGCAAATGAGCAGTTCTTC.

This chain uses TRBV7-9 with TRBJ2-7; TRBD1 agrees at 8 bases. This CDR3 is 15 amino acids long. Germline V gene data show CDR1 as SEHNR and CDR2 as FQNEAQ (reference sequence). V shed 2 bases, J shed 5 bases, and the junction held 8 bases outside the gene matches. CDR3 residues: CASSLPWTGLDEQYF. CDR3 nucleotide sequence: TGTGCCAGCAGCTTACCCTGGACAGGGTTGGACGAGCAGTACTTC.

CDR3 sequence reads: CSARVYGGGDTQYF. Written as DNA, the CDR3 is TGCAGTGCTAGAGTTTACGGAGGAGGAGATACGCAGTATTTT. This chain connects TRBV20-1 to TRBJ2-3; a weak D match, TRBD2 (5 bases). The CDR3 contains 14 residues. V lost 1 base and J lost 5, with 13 bases in between. Germline V CDR1 and CDR2: DFQATT, SNEGSKA (reference sequence).

The J gene is TRBJ2-1, the V gene TRBV27; D call uncertain. Looked up from germline, CDR1 is MNHEY and CDR2 is SMNVEV (reference sequence). The CDR3 runs 14 residues. V lost 6 bases to trimming and J lost 2 bases, with 11 bases between them. The CDR3 coding sequence is TGTGCCAGCAGCCCAGCTGGGGCCTACAATGAGCAGTTCTTC. Translated, it gives CASSPAGAYNEQFF.

The chain links TRBV19 to TRBJ1-5, with a possible D match to TRBD1 (6 bases). Trimming took off 10 bases at V and 2 bases at J, with 15 bases between the two ends. Germline CDR1 is LNHDA and CDR2 is SQIVND (reference sequence). This CDR3 has 14 amino acids. For the CDR3, the DNA is TGTGCCATCTCCGCGGGGGGCGGCAATCAGCCCCAGCATTTT. Translation gives CAISAGGGNQPQHF.